These 30 T cell receptor beta chains were sequenced from one sample in a study of T cell repertoires in cytomegalovirus infection. Each CDR3 protein is one row after TCRdb ran MiXCR on the reads. The sample lists approximately 400,000 distinct CDR3 sequences; under 40% were seen once. Input material: PBMCs. These receptors originate from a human donor in good health (CMV status not recorded). Some clones in this sample may be carry-over from other donors' samples.

The sample holds many counts of this clonotype. The chain couples TRBV7-6 to TRBJ1-6; no firm D call. The V end was cut by 2 bases, the J end by 7 bases, with 15 bases between. The CDR3 runs 16 residues. CDR1 SGHVS and CDR2 FNYEAQ come from the germline V gene. The CDR3 sequence is CASSLTGRGRNSPLHF. The CDR3 bases are TGTGCCAGCAGCTTAACCGGGAGAGGGAGAAATTCACCCCTCCACTTT. Variable domain in full (rest from reference TRBV7-6 and TRBJ1-6): GAGVSQSPRYKVTKRGQDVALRCDPISGHVSLYWYRQALGQGPEFLTYFNYEAQQDKSGLPNDRFSAERPEGSISTLTIQRTEQRDSAMYRCASSLTGRGRNSPLHFGNGTRLTVT.

The chain employs TRBV4-1 and TRBJ2-5, with D maybe TRBD2 (6 bases). This CDR3 region has 15 residues. V was pared by 3 bases and J by 8 bases, with 19 bases between. Germline V gene data show CDR1 as MGHRA and CDR2 as YSYEKL. CDR3 in DNA: TGCGCCAGCAGCCAGACGTCAACGGGAGCAGATACCCAGTACTTC. Its translation: CASSQTSTGADTQYF.

V usage is TRBV7-8 and J usage is TRBJ2-3; D remains ambiguous. This CDR3 spans 13 amino acids. CDR1 SGHVS and CDR2 FQNEAQ come from the germline V gene. V was cut by 6 bases and J by 1 base, with 8 bases left in between. CDR3 coding DNA: TGTGCCAGCAGACAAGACGGCACAGATACGCAGTATTTT. It specifies CASRQDGTDTQYF.

This clonotype has more than one count but fewer than ten. The chain employs TRBV5-6 and TRBJ2-7; tentatively, D is TRBD1 (6 bases). V dropped 4 bases and J dropped 3 bases, with 14 bases sitting between them. The CDR3 covers 14 residues. CDR1 is SGHDT and CDR2 is YYEEEE in the germline V gene. The CDR3 bases are TGTGCCAGCAGCCGTGGACAGTCCGGCTACGAGCAGTACTTC. Translating gives CASSRGQSGYEQYF.

V is TRBV28 and J is TRBJ1-5; D may be TRBD1 (6 bases). This CDR3 is built from 17 residues. The ends were cut back, 4 bases at V and 6 bases at J, with 22 bases in the middle. Germline V gene data show CDR1 as MDHEN and CDR2 as SYDVKM. CDR3 sequence (DNA): TGTGCCAGCAGTTCGACAAGGGGGTTAACAGGGACTCAGCCCCAGCATTTT. Translated: CASSSTRGLTGTQPQHF.

Comments on this clonotype: A read error may be the cause here, since a much bigger clone is one base away. The gene calls are TRBV7-9 and TRBJ2-5; weak D call: TRBD1 (7 bases). This CDR3 is built from 16 residues. The V end was cut by 5 bases, the J end by 9 bases, with 25 bases between. The germline V gene has CDR1 SEHNR and CDR2 FQNEAQ (reference sequence). CDR3 coding DNA: TGTGCCAGCAGCGTGGCGGGACAGCTGACCTCGGAGTCCCAGTACTTC. Encoded protein: CASSVAGQLTSESQYF.

This clonotype was observed a handful of times. The chain has TRBV24-1 and TRBJ2-3; D gene uncertain. Germline values: CDR1 KGHDR, CDR2 SFDVKD. The ends were cut back, 1 base at V and 7 bases at J, with 20 bases in the middle. This CDR3 has 17 amino acids. CDR3 nucleotide sequence: TGTGCCACCAGTGATTTTTTCGGCGGAGAGGCGCTTTATACGCAGTATTTT. Its translation: CATSDFFGGEALYTQYF.

A remark on this clonotype: A much bigger clone sits one base away, suggesting this may be a read error. The J gene is TRBJ1-5, the V gene TRBV7-2; D unresolved. In germline, CDR1 is SGHTA, CDR2 FQGNSA. The CDR3 runs 14 residues. The germline V and J ends were trimmed by 8 bases and 1 base, with 12 bases remaining between them. The CDR3 here is CASCKEGSNQPQHF. The CDR3 bases are TGTGCCAGCTGTAAGGAAGGAAGCAATCAGCCCCAGCATTTT.

V is TRBV6-5 and J is TRBJ2-1, with TRBD1 matching 7 bases. V trimming: 2 bases; J trimming: 5 bases; junction bases outside the gene matches: 12. The CDR3 extends over 17 amino acids. The germline gives CDR1 MNHEY, CDR2 SVGAGI. CDR3 in DNA: TGTGCCAGCAGTTACCGCTACACAGGGGAAGGAAACAATGAGCAGTTCTTC. Protein product: CASSYRYTGEGNNEQFF.

The chain joins TRBV4-2 to TRBJ2-1; TRBD1 agrees at 7 bases. The V gene's germline CDR1 is LGHNA and CDR2 YNFKEQ. This CDR3 contains 15 residues. Losses at the gene ends were 2 bases for V and 5 bases for J; bases not matched to a gene: 6. This CDR3 is CASSQLQGFNNEQFF. In DNA, the CDR3 is TGTGCCAGCAGCCAATTACAGGGGTTTAACAATGAGCAGTTCTTC.

The genes are TRBV9 and TRBJ2-1, with D perhaps TRBD2 (6 bases). V lost 4 bases and J lost 4, with 15 bases in between. The CDR3 length is 15 residues. Germline-derived CDR1 and CDR2 are SGDLS and YYNGEE. CDR3 coding DNA: TGTGCCAGCAGCCCGCCGGGACGGGGGTACAATGAGCAGTTCTTC. It translates to CASSPPGRGYNEQFF.

This clonotype has more than one count but fewer than ten. The chain couples TRBV2 to TRBJ2-1, with TRBD1 as a possible D gene (6 bases). The CDR3 consists of 13 residues. Germline V gives CDR1 SNHLY, CDR2 FYNNEI. Trimming cost V 8 bases and J 0 bases, with 8 bases left between them. CDR3 in DNA: TGTGCCAGCGAAGGGGGCTCCTACAATGAGCAGTTCTTC. Its translation: CASEGGSYNEQFF.

The chain uses TRBV20-1 and TRBJ2-1; either TRBD1 or TRBD2 may supply D (6 bases each). From germline, CDR1 is DFQATT and CDR2 SNEGSKA (reference sequence). Trimming shortened V by 6 bases and J by 4 bases, and 22 bases separated the two germline ends. This CDR3 has 16 residues. The CDR3 nucleotides are TGCAGTGCCTCGGGGGCAAGCGGCATCGAATACAATGAGCAGTTCTTC. Protein sequence: CSASGASGIEYNEQFF.

The chain couples TRBV13 to TRBJ2-3; no clear D. The V gene lost 1 base and the J gene lost 5 bases, with 10 bases spanning the gap. CDR1 and CDR2 (germline): PRHDT, FYEKMQ (reference sequence). This CDR3 region has 14 residues. CDR3 DNA sequence: TGTGCCAGCAGCTTAGTTCAGGTGAAAGATACGCAGTATTTT. As protein: CASSLVQVKDTQYF.

This clonotype was counted at least ten times. The chain carries TRBV11-2 and TRBJ1-2; D may be TRBD1 (5 bases). Deletions cut 3 bases from V and 3 bases from J, with 14 bases between. The CDR3 loop spans 15 amino acids. Germline lookup yields CDR1 SGHAT and CDR2 FQNNGV. The DNA for the CDR3 is TGTGCCAGCAGCTTTGGAGGGGAGACCCACTATGGCTACACCTTC. It yields the protein CASSFGGETHYGYTF. Together with reference TRBV11-2 and TRBJ1-2, the CDR3 gives the full variable domain: EAGVAQSPRYKIIEKRQSVAFWCNPISGHATLYWYQQILGQGPKLLIQFQNNGVVDDSQLPKDRFSAERLKGVDSTLKIQPAKLEDSAVYLCASSFGGETHYGYTFGSGTRLTVV.

This clonotype was picked up a small number of times. This CDR3 is CASSLLVTEQFF. CDR3 bases: TGTGCCAGCAGTCTGCTAGTAACTGAGCAGTTCTTC. The gene calls are TRBV6-2 or TRBV6-3 and TRBJ2-1, with D unresolved. The CDR3 has 12 residues. Per the germline V gene, CDR1 is MNHEY and CDR2 is SVGEGT. The V end was cut by 5 bases, the J end by 9 bases, with 11 bases between.

V gene TRBV20-1 combines with J gene TRBJ1-1; tentative D call: TRBD1 (6 bases). The CDR3 is 14 residues long. Trimming took 5 bases from V and 4 from J, leaving 17 bases between them. The germline gives CDR1 DFQATT, CDR2 SNEGSKA (reference sequence). CDR3 protein: CSASSLTGRTEAFF. The CDR3 DNA reads TGCAGTGCTTCCTCGCTGACAGGACGCACTGAAGCTTTCTTT.

This clonotype came up a few times. In DNA, the CDR3 is TGTGCCAGTAGTATGGAAGGGGGCACTCACACTGAAGCTTTCTTT. Protein: CASSMEGGTHTEAFF. V usage is TRBV19 and J usage is TRBJ1-1; TRBD1 aligns across 7 bases. Trimming took 3 bases from V and 3 from J; bases not matched to a gene: 7. Germline CDR1 is LNHDA and CDR2 is SQIVND (reference sequence). This CDR3 spans 15 amino acids.

This clonotype was seen a handful of times. CDR3 coding DNA: TGTGCCACCAGCAGAGAGCGGCAGGGATCGTACCAAGAGACCCAGTACTTC. Translation gives CATSRERQGSYQETQYF. The genes are TRBV15 and TRBJ2-5; the D gene is possibly TRBD1 (5 bases). V was pared by 0 bases and J by 0 bases, with 14 bases between. Germline CDR1 LNHNV, CDR2 YYDKDF (reference sequence). CDR3 length: 17 amino acids.

This clonotype was seen a few times. The J gene is TRBJ1-5, the V gene TRBV2; no firm D call. This CDR3 has 14 residues. CDR1 and CDR2 from the germline V gene are SNHLY and FYNNEI. Trimming stripped 1 base from V and 5 bases from J, with 9 bases between. CDR3 DNA: TGTGCCAGCAGTGAAGTCTTCAGCCATCAGCCCCAGCATTTT. This sequence encodes CASSEVFSHQPQHF.

This clonotype showed up many times. V is TRBV6-2 or TRBV6-3 and J is TRBJ2-4, with 10 nucleotides matching TRBD2. CDR1 MNHEY and CDR2 SVGEGT come from the germline V gene. The J segment lost 3 bases and the V segment lost 2 bases, leaving 1 base of the junction unmatched. The CDR3 is 15 amino acids. CDR3 sequence: CASSYERGGKNIQYF. Here the CDR3 DNA reads TGTGCCAGCAGTTACGAGCGGGGGGGCAAAAACATTCAGTACTTC.

Turning to this clonotype: A junction boundary mismatches the germline segment, possibly from a read error. This chain joins TRBV5-3 and TRBJ1-6; D may be TRBD1 (5 bases). TRBV5-3 is flagged as an ORF with uncertain function. This CDR3 contains 16 residues. CDR3 sequence: CASSLGVDLYNSPLHF. CDR3 DNA: TGTGCCAGCAGCTTGGGGGTGGACCTCTATAATTCACCCCTCCACTTT.

Points on this clonotype: At one end, the junction sequence differs from germline, possibly due to a read error. The chain employs TRBV7-2 and TRBJ2-5; no reliable D call. Germline lookup yields CDR1 SGHTA and CDR2 FQGNSA. The CDR3 has 16 residues. The CDR3 sequence is CASSLDPQQSQDTQYF. CDR3 coding DNA: TGTGCCAGCAGCTTAGATCCCCAGCAAAGCCAAGATACCCAGTACTTC.

This clonotype turned up a few times. This sequence joins TRBV5-6 and TRBJ1-1, with D possibly TRBD1 on 5 matching bases. The CDR3 length is 14 residues. From germline, CDR1 is SGHDT and CDR2 YYEEEE. V dropped 1 base and J dropped 4 bases, with 11 bases sitting between them. CDR3 in amino acids: CASSLFRGRTEAFF. In nucleotides, the CDR3 is TGTGCCAGCAGCTTGTTTAGGGGCCGCACTGAAGCTTTCTTT.

The J gene is TRBJ1-6, the V gene TRBV5-5; D is possibly TRBD1 (6 bases). V shed 4 bases and J shed 4 bases, with 18 bases lying between them. There are 17 residues in the CDR3. Germline CDR1 is SGHKS and CDR2 is YYEKEE (reference sequence). CDR3 bases: TGTGCCAGCAGCGTCTCCGGGACACCGGAATATAATTCACCCCTCCACTTT. Encoded protein: CASSVSGTPEYNSPLHF.

A few counts support this clonotype. This chain uses TRBV7-9 with TRBJ2-7, with D perhaps being TRBD1 or TRBD2 (6 bases each). The CDR3 runs to 18 residues. V dropped 4 bases and J dropped 2 bases, with 24 bases sitting between them. CDR1 is SEHNR, CDR2 FQNEAQ, per germline (reference sequence). Here the CDR3 DNA reads TGTGCCAGCAGCTCCAGAGGGGGGTCCCCCGGACAAGCCTACGAGCAGTACTTC. This sequence encodes CASSSRGGSPGQAYEQYF.

This chain uses TRBV4-1 with TRBJ2-1, with 10 bases identical to TRBD2. This CDR3 has 16 residues. V lost 1 base and J lost 8; bases outside the gene matches: 8. Germline lookup yields CDR1 MGHRA and CDR2 YSYEKL. The CDR3 region is CASSQGFSAGGYEQFF. The CDR3 DNA sequence: TGCGCCAGCAGCCAAGGGTTTTCAGCGGGGGGGTATGAGCAGTTCTTC.

The CDR3 spells CASSQDWNSREQFF. The CDR3 DNA reads as TGTGCCAGCAGCCAAGATTGGAACAGCCGGGAGCAGTTCTTC. This rearrangement joins TRBV14 to TRBJ2-1; no reliable D call. V was cut by 0 bases and J by 10 bases, with 13 bases left in between. Germline V gene lookup returns CDR1 SGHDN and CDR2 FVKESK. The CDR3 has 14 residues.

This chain uses TRBV7-6 with TRBJ1-1, with D uncertain. V was shortened by 5 bases and J by 1 base, with 11 bases between the two germline ends. The CDR3 length is 14 residues. CDR1 and CDR2 (germline): SGHVS, FNYEAQ. CDR3 DNA sequence: TGTGCCAGCAGCGCGGTCGATTCGAACACTGAAGCTTTCTTT. Amino acids: CASSAVDSNTEAFF. Filled out from reference TRBV7-6 and TRBJ1-1, the complete variable domain reads GAGVSQSPRYKVTKRGQDVALRCDPISGHVSLYWYRQALGQGPEFLTYFNYEAQQDKSGLPNDRFSAERPEGSISTLTIQRTEQRDSAMYRCASSAVDSNTEAFFGQGTRLTVV.

This chain uses TRBV7-2 with TRBJ2-3; 11 bases map to TRBD2. J was trimmed by 6 bases and V by 2 bases; bases with no gene match: 13. Germline V gives CDR1 SGHTA, CDR2 FQGNSA. CDR3 length: 18 amino acids. The CDR3 DNA sequence: TGTGCCAGCAGCTTAACCCCTCCTATAGCGGGGGGGCTGGATACGCAGTATTTT. It translates to CASSLTPPIAGGLDTQYF. The complete variable domain, with remaining parts taken from reference TRBV7-2 and TRBJ2-3, reads GAGVSQSPSNKVTEKGKDVELRCDPISGHTALYWYRQSLGQGLEFLIYFQGNSAPDKSGLPSDRFSAERTGGSVSTLTIQRTQQEDSAVYLCASSLTPPIAGGLDTQYFGPGTRLTVL.